Listed below are T cell receptor beta chains from one sample, sequenced in a study of CD8 T cells in Susac syndrome. TCRdb used MiXCR to reprocess the immunoSEQ multiplex PCR reads, holding one entry per CDR3 protein. The table lists approximately 220,000 distinct CDR3 sequences, around 93% of them singletons. Sequencing was performed on CD4+ T cells from PBMCs. The source of these receptors is a human donor with multiple sclerosis. Each CDR3 is given with its conserved first and last residue. D genes are given only for firm matches. Rows give clone size only sometimes, using once, few, many, or a class for an expanded clone.

abundance	v_gene	d_gene	j_gene	CDR3aa	CDR3nt
few	TRBV27	-	TRBJ2-3	CASSLSGSTDTQYF	TGTGCCAGCAGTTTATCCGGCAGCACAGATACGCAGTATTTT
-	TRBV30	TRBD1	TRBJ1-1	CAWSVRDRKAFF	TGTGCCTGGAGTGTCCGGGACAGGAAGGCTTTCTTT
-	TRBV14	TRBD1	TRBJ2-7	CASSLGTGGKQYF	TGTGCCAGCAGCCTAGGGACAGGAGGGAAGCAGTACTTC
few	TRBV6-2/TRBV6-3	-	TRBJ1-1	CASSYRTTEAFF	TGTGCCAGCAGTTACCGGACAACAGAAGCTTTCTTT
-	TRBV20-1	-	TRBJ2-1	CSASRVSSGEQFF	TGCAGTGCTTCCCGTGTGAGTAGTGGTGAGCAGTTCTTC
-	TRBV7-3	-	TRBJ2-3	CASSLPALTDTQYF	TGTGCCAGCAGCTTACCAGCCCTCACAGATACGCAGTATTTT
-	TRBV4-2	-	TRBJ2-5	CASSQDDGQETQYF	TGTGCCAGCAGCCAAGATGACGGACAAGAGACCCAGTACTTC
-	TRBV9	-	TRBJ1-6	CASSVGGENSPLHF	TGTGCCAGCAGCGTAGGAGGAGAAAATTCACCCCTCCACTTT
-	TRBV18	-	TRBJ1-6	CASSLLDSYNSPLHF	TGTGCCAGCTCACTCTTAGACTCCTATAATTCACCCCTCCACTTT
-	TRBV19	TRBD1	TRBJ1-5	CASSVTGANQPQHF	TGTGCCAGTAGTGTTACAGGGGCGAATCAGCCCCAGCATTTT
-	TRBV15	-	TRBJ1-4	CATRSVTARDREKLFF	TGTGCCACCAGGTCTGTCACGGCCAGGGATCGGGAAAAACTGTTTTTT
-	TRBV9	TRBD1	TRBJ1-6	CASSVGTAINSPLHF	TGTGCCAGCAGCGTCGGGACAGCGATTAATTCACCCCTCCACTTT
-	TRBV2	-	TRBJ2-3	CASSPGATHRGHF	TGTGCCAGCAGCCCCGGGGCAACCCACAGAGGGCATTTT
-	TRBV3-1	-	TRBJ1-2	CASSQGTAYGYTF	TGTGCCAGCAGCCAAGGGACCGCCTATGGCTACACCTTC
-	TRBV12-3/TRBV12-4	TRBD1	TRBJ1-5	CATGTGGNQPQHF	TGTGCCACCGGGACAGGAGGCAATCAGCCCCAGCATTTT
-	TRBV7-8	TRBD2	TRBJ2-3	CASLSGGAGADTQYF	TGTGCCAGCCTAAGCGGGGGGGCCGGGGCCGATACGCAGTATTTT
-	TRBV29-1	-	TRBJ1-1	CSVASGGSVTEAFF	TGCAGCGTAGCCTCGGGGGGTTCAGTCACTGAAGCTTTCTTT
-	TRBV12-3/TRBV12-4	TRBD2	TRBJ2-3	CASSRTFGLAGVTDTQYF	TGTGCCAGCAGCCGCACCTTTGGACTAGCGGGGGTTACAGATACGCAGTATTTT
-	TRBV23-1	-	TRBJ1-6	CGLPRTAPLHF	TGCGGCTTACCTCGTACTGCTCCCCTCCACTTT
-	TRBV7-2	-	TRBJ2-5	CASSLRGGRLQETQYF	TGTGCCAGCAGCTTGAGGGGGGGGAGACTGCAAGAGACCCAGTACTTC
once	TRBV20-1	-	TRBJ1-2	CSVRRGDYGYTF	TGCAGTGTGAGAAGGGGGGACTATGGCTACACCTTC
-	TRBV29-1	-	TRBJ2-6	CSVHSSGANVLTF	TGCAGCGTTCACAGCTCTGGGGCCAACGTCCTGACTTTC
once	TRBV12-3/TRBV12-4	-	TRBJ2-5	CASGAVRETQYF	TGTGCCAGCGGGGCGGTAAGGGAGACCCAGTACTTC
-	TRBV20-1	TRBD1	TRBJ1-4	CSAGTGNSEKLFF	TGCAGTGCTGGGACAGGGAATTCGGAAAAACTGTTTTTT
-	TRBV12-3/TRBV12-4	TRBD1	TRBJ1-2	CASRQGDYGYTF	TGTGCCAGCCGACAGGGGGACTATGGCTACACCTTC
-	TRBV20-1	-	TRBJ2-7	CSATAGITYEQYF	TGCAGTGCTACAGCGGGTATAACCTACGAGCAGTACTTC
-	TRBV6-1	-	TRBJ2-1	CASLDSFSYNEQFF	TGTGCCAGCTTAGACAGCTTCTCCTACAATGAGCAGTTCTTC
-	TRBV20-1	-	TRBJ2-5	CSAHWAETQYF	TGCAGTGCCCATTGGGCAGAGACCCAGTACTTC
-	TRBV3-1	-	TRBJ2-2	CASSGLRGTGELFF	TGTGCCAGCAGTGGGCTGCGAGGCACCGGGGAGCTGTTTTTT
-	TRBV7-9	TRBD2	TRBJ2-3	CASSLGGGGTDTQYF	TGTGCCAGCAGCTTGGGCGGGGGAGGCACAGATACGCAGTATTTT
-	TRBV30	-	TRBJ2-2	CAWSALVAATGELFF	TGTGCCTGGAGTGCTCTTGTGGCGGCCACCGGGGAGCTGTTTTTT
-	TRBV2	-	TRBJ1-1	CASAQELNTEAFF	TGTGCCAGCGCTCAGGAATTGAACACTGAAGCTTTCTTT